This TCR beta chain was obtained from a study of cytomegalovirus exposure and HLA in healthy donors. Regarding the study as a whole: HLA alleles were associated with 16,951 TCR beta sequences in a later analysis at 0.05 false discovery rate. It was confirmed in vitro that a few of the CMV-associated chains were specific for CMV antigens. The productive fraction for most TCR beta V segments was about 87% or about 30% in an earlier analysis. Later on, a genetic analysis was performed. It linked a missense variant in DCLRE1C with V- and J-gene trimming of TCR beta.

The PCR employed 60 Vbeta primers together with 13 Jbeta primers. TCRdb keeps only in-frame clones here, not all; method: immunoSEQ multiplex PCR. Here the sample spans about 140,000 clones, 60% to 85% being singletons. The ends lost 7 bases at V and 2 bases at J; junction bases unmatched: 6. Germline V CDR1 and CDR2: SQVTM, ANQGSEA. This CDR3 is 13 amino acids long. Note on this clone: Its antigen remains unknown.

Sample: PBMCs. V gene TRBV29-1 combines with J gene TRBJ2-7; 9 positions match TRBD2. The source is a male donor in good health and CMV-seropositive. The chain's CDR3 is CSAHSGSPYEQYF. Written as DNA, the CDR3 is TGCAGCGCTCATAGCGGGAGTCCCTACGAGCAGTACTTC.